The 10 T cell receptor beta chains below were found in one sample sequenced in a study of shared clonotypes between healthy human individuals. Here immunoSEQ multiplex PCR was the method, and the copy in TCRdb shows in-frame clones only, minus some. The sample records about 2 million clones, about 95% being singletons. Positive CCR7 selection of CD45RO-negative cells yielded the naive CD8 cells, and terminally differentiated effector memory CD45RA+ cells were excluded. Sequences were obtained from naive CD8+ T cells sorted from blood. The receptors originated from a man between 18 and 35 years old in good health.

In this sample, this clone turned up a few times. Other DNA sequences in the sample encode the same CDR3. The chain is built from TRBV9 and TRBJ2-7; 11 bases agree with TRBD2. CDR1 SGDLS and CDR2 YYNGEE come from the germline V gene. Trimming removed 4 bases from V and 3 bases from J; junction bases left unmatched: 3. CDR3 length equals 14 residues. The CDR3, as DNA: TGTGCCAGCAGCCCCGGACTAGCGGGCTACGAGCAGTACTTC. This gives the protein CASSPGLAGYEQYF. Full variable domain (outside the CDR3, taken from reference TRBV9 and TRBJ2-7): DSGVTQTPKHLITATGQRVTLRCSPRSGDLSVYWYQQSLDQGLQFLIQYYNGEERAKGNILERFSAQQFPDLHSELNLSSLELGDSALYFCASSPGLAGYEQYFGPGTRLTVT.

The chain links TRBV13 to TRBJ2-7, with 8 bases that match TRBD2. Germline V gene lookup returns CDR1 PRHDT and CDR2 FYEKMQ (reference sequence). This CDR3 spans 16 amino acids. The junction had 7 bases not matched to a gene; V was cut back by 3 bases and J by 0 bases. CDR3 in amino acids: CASSLGLGLTSYEQYF. The CDR3 coding sequence is TGTGCCAGCAGCTTGGGACTAGGCTTAACCTCCTACGAGCAGTACTTC.

Here the CDR3 reads CASSFGGGNTIYF. In DNA form, the CDR3 reads TGTGCCAGCAGCTTCGGGGGGGGAAACACCATATATTTT. V gene TRBV5-4 combines with J gene TRBJ1-3; weak D call: TRBD1 (5 bases). From germline, CDR1 is SGHNT and CDR2 YYREEE (reference sequence). V lost 2 bases to trimming and J lost 4 bases, with 7 bases between them. CDR3 length: 13 residues.

In this sample, this clone turned up once. This chain uses TRBV10-2 with TRBJ1-2; D is uncertain. Germline CDR1 is WSHSY and CDR2 is SAAADI. Trimming cost V 3 bases and J 5 bases, with 16 bases left between them. This CDR3 contains 15 residues. In DNA, the CDR3 is TGCGCCAGCAGTGAATCGGACGGCGAGTGGTATGGCTACACCTTC. Its protein product is CASSESDGEWYGYTF.

The J gene is TRBJ1-1, the V gene TRBV28; no clear D gene. The CDR3 loop spans 14 amino acids. CDR1 MDHEN and CDR2 SYDVKM come from the germline V gene. V lost 3 bases, J lost 4 bases, and 12 bases lay in between. The CDR3 DNA is TGTGCCAGCAGTTTTGGGAGCATCCCCACTGAAGCTTTCTTT. Encoded protein: CASSFGSIPTEAFF.

This clone appeared once. Other DNA sequences in this sample translate to the same CDR3. This rearrangement joins TRBV25-1 to TRBJ2-2; weak D call: TRBD2 (5 bases). CDR1 and CDR2 (germline): MGHDK, SYGVNS. Trimming took off 1 base at V and 6 bases at J, with 9 bases between the two ends. The CDR3 has 14 amino acids. The CDR3 bases are TGTGCCAGCAGTGAATCAGGAGGTCCCGGGGAGCTGTTTTTT. Residues: CASSESGGPGELFF.

The CDR3 reads CASSESEVSGAYEQYF. The CDR3 DNA sequence: TGCGCCAGCAGTGAGTCGGAGGTTAGCGGAGCCTACGAGCAGTACTTC. The chain has TRBV10-2 and TRBJ2-7; tentatively, D is TRBD2 (6 bases). Trimming shortened V by 0 bases and J by 2 bases, and 14 bases separated the two germline ends. CDR1 is WSHSY and CDR2 is SAAADI in the germline V gene. CDR3 size: 16 residues.

Comments on this clone: Other DNA variants within this sample encode the same CDR3. The rearrangement joins TRBV2 to TRBJ1-2; D may be TRBD1 (6 bases). Looked up from germline, CDR1 is SNHLY and CDR2 is FYNNEI. This CDR3 has 13 residues. With 6 bases removed from V and 5 bases from J, the gap between germline ends came to 13 bases. CDR3 sequence: CASSERGGYGYTF. Written as DNA, the CDR3 is TGTGCCAGCAGCGAAAGGGGGGGGTATGGCTACACCTTC.

The chain uses TRBV4-1 and TRBJ2-2; no clear D. V was cut by 1 base and J by 7 bases, with 7 bases left in between. This CDR3 spans 13 amino acids. Germline V gene data show CDR1 as MGHRA and CDR2 as YSYEKL. This CDR3 is CASSQATGGELFF. In nucleotides, the CDR3 is TGCGCCAGCAGCCAAGCGACGGGCGGGGAGCTGTTTTTT.

The CDR3 sequence is CASSPGVGGMNTEAFF. DNA of the CDR3: TGTGCCAGCAGCCCCGGGGTGGGGGGGATGAACACTGAAGCTTTCTTT. The chain has TRBV7-9 and TRBJ1-1, with D maybe TRBD1 (5 bases). The germline V gene has CDR1 SEHNR and CDR2 FQNEAQ (reference sequence). This CDR3 contains 16 residues. The ends were cut back, 5 bases at V and 0 bases at J, with 16 bases in the middle.